The 2 T cell receptor beta chains presented below share a single source sample, sequenced in a study of control samples from healthy donors and cancer patients. Libraries were prepared by immunoSEQ multiplex PCR; TCRdb keeps only in-frame clonotypes and omits some of them. The table lists 150,000 to 200,000 clones, approximately 92% of them singletons. Sequencing was carried out using blood. These receptors were taken from a man aged 18 to 29 in good health.

The chain combines TRBV4-1 with TRBJ2-5; maybe TRBD1 (6 bases). V lost 9 bases and J lost 2, with 10 bases in between. The CDR3 is 12 amino acids. Germline V gene data show CDR1 as MGHRA and CDR2 as YSYEKL. In nucleotides, the CDR3 is TGCGCCAGTCGAGGGGGACAAGAGACCCAGTACTTC. Translation gives CASRGGQETQYF.

The sample holds one count of this clone. The V call is TRBV19, the J call TRBJ1-1; D might be TRBD1 (5 bases). This CDR3 has 13 amino acids. CDR1 LNHDA and CDR2 SQIVND come from the germline V gene (reference sequence). Trimming pared 7 bases from V and 1 base from J, leaving 10 bases between. CDR3 in DNA: TGTGCCAGTAACCACGGGGGGAACACTGAAGCTTTCTTT. Translated: CASNHGGNTEAFF.